Below, 8 T cell receptor beta chains from the same sample are listed, as sequenced in a study of cytomegalovirus exposure and HLA in healthy donors. Researchers ran the PCR with 60 Vbeta and 13 Jbeta primers. Assay: immunoSEQ multiplex PCR; the TCRdb copy retains only in-frame clones and omits some. The table lists about 92,000 clones, more than 65% of them singletons. The sequenced sample consisted of PBMCs. The receptors shown here come from a woman under 30 in good health and CMV-seropositive.

V usage is TRBV30 and J usage is TRBJ2-7; no firm D call. The germline gives CDR1 GTSNPN, CDR2 SVGIG (reference sequence). Trimming removed 2 bases from V and 3 bases from J, with 11 bases in between. The CDR3 totals 13 residues. CDR3 sequence: CAWSTGPGYEQYF. The CDR3 coding sequence is TGTGCCTGGAGTACGGGTCCGGGCTACGAGCAGTACTTC.

In nucleotides, the CDR3 is TGTGCCAGCTCACCACGGGACAGCTACGAGCAGTACTTC. It is translated as CASSPRDSYEQYF. V gene TRBV18 combines with J gene TRBJ2-7, with TRBD1 matching 7 bases. CDR3 size: 13 residues. V was clipped by 1 base and J by 3 bases; unmatched bases: 0. Looked up from germline, CDR1 is KGHSH and CDR2 is LQKENI.

The CDR3 sequence is CAIRTRDSYEQYF. CDR3 DNA sequence: TGTGCCATCAGGACTAGGGACTCCTACGAGCAGTACTTC. The chain uses TRBV10-3 and TRBJ2-7; a weak D match, TRBD2 (6 bases). The V gene lost 6 bases and the J gene lost 0 bases, with 9 bases spanning the gap. This CDR3 is 13 amino acids long. From germline, CDR1 is ENHRY and CDR2 SYGVKD.

The chain carries TRBV18 and TRBJ1-5, with D hard to call. V was trimmed by 3 bases and J by 8 bases, leaving 17 bases between them. The CDR3 is made up of 15 amino acids. Looked up from germline, CDR1 is KGHSH and CDR2 is LQKENI. CDR3 protein: CASSPKSGLGEPQHF. Written as DNA, the CDR3 is TGTGCCAGCTCACCGAAGTCGGGTTTGGGAGAGCCCCAGCATTTT.

This clone was observed a handful of times. The chain is built from TRBV9 and TRBJ2-2, with a tentative D call TRBD2 (6 bases). V was trimmed by 1 base and J by 2 bases, leaving 15 bases between them. Germline lookup yields CDR1 SGDLS and CDR2 YYNGEE. The length of the CDR3 is 17 residues. CDR3 in amino acids: CASSVWGVDTNTGELFF. CDR3 bases: TGTGCCAGCAGCGTATGGGGGGTGGATACAAACACCGGGGAGCTGTTTTTT. Full variable domain (outside the CDR3, taken from reference TRBV9 and TRBJ2-2): DSGVTQTPKHLITATGQRVTLRCSPRSGDLSVYWYQQSLDQGLQFLIQYYNGEERAKGNILERFSAQQFPDLHSELNLSSLELGDSALYFCASSVWGVDTNTGELFFGEGSRLTVL.

The rearrangement links TRBV28 to TRBJ1-4, with TRBD1 identical over 7 bases. Unmatched junction bases numbered 4, after V lost 1 base and J lost 8 bases. This CDR3 spans 14 amino acids. Germline CDR1 and CDR2: MDHEN and SYDVKM. CDR3 sequence reads: CASSLSGQREKLFF. The CDR3 nucleotides are TGTGCCAGCAGTTTATCGGGACAGAGAGAAAAACTGTTTTTT.

The rearrangement links TRBV19 to TRBJ1-2; perhaps TRBD1 as D (6 bases). The CDR3 has 13 residues. The germline V and J ends were trimmed by 7 bases and 3 bases, with 12 bases remaining between them. Germline V gene lookup returns CDR1 LNHDA and CDR2 SQIVND (reference sequence). In nucleotides, the CDR3 is TGTGCCAGTACCGGACAGATCCACTATGGCTACACCTTC. It is translated as CASTGQIHYGYTF. The whole variable domain, remainder taken from reference TRBV19 and TRBJ1-2, is DGGITQSPKYLFRKEGQNVTLSCEQNLNHDAMYWYRQDPGQGLRLIYYSQIVNDFQKGDIAEGYSVSREKKESFPLTVTSAQKNPTAFYLCASTGQIHYGYTFGSGTRLTVV.

This clone occurred a few times. The chain couples TRBV13 to TRBJ1-1; unclear D gene. Germline V gene sequence: CDR1 PRHDT, CDR2 FYEKMQ (reference sequence). Trimming pared 1 base from V and 1 base from J, leaving 16 bases between. The CDR3 covers 17 residues. The DNA of the CDR3 is TGTGCCAGCAGCTTAGAGCCGGGTAGCGCCTCGAACACTGAAGCTTTCTTT. It is translated as CASSLEPGSASNTEAFF.